The T cell receptor (beta chain) described here comes from a study of CD8 T cells in Susac syndrome. This CDR3 has 17 amino acids. Trimming removed 4 bases from V and 5 bases from J; junction bases left unmatched: 15. Germline V gene sequence: CDR1 SEHNR, CDR2 FQNEAQ (reference sequence). The authors reverse transcribed roughly 0.5 to 1 ug RNA with random hexamers. Via MiXCR, TCRdb re-called the immunoSEQ multiplex PCR reads, giving one row per CDR3 protein. The data hold 100,000 to 150,000 distinct CDR3 sequences, with roughly 96% observed a single time. Healthy donors acted as controls, with matching for age and sex. FACS was used to enrich TEMRA cells, whereas the CD8+ and CD4+ T cells were obtained by negative isolation.

The TCR originated in a human donor in good health. The chain uses TRBV7-9 and TRBJ2-5, with 8 bases lining up with TRBD2. Specimen: CD4+ T cells from PBMCs. CDR3 sequence reads: CASSSSGSGRSGETQYF. The DNA for the CDR3 is TGTGCCAGCAGCTCCAGCGGGAGCGGGCGATCGGGGGAGACCCAGTACTTC.